Each of the 8 T cell receptor beta chains below was sequenced from the same sample in a study of T cells after yellow fever vaccination. TCRdb called the 5' RACE reads again in MiXCR, with one record for every CDR3 protein. The sample has 300,000 to 450,000 distinct CDR3 sequences; around 8.1% are singletons. The source was PBMCs, collected around 45 days after the first yellow fever vaccination. The receptors come from a man in his late teens or twenties who received the YFV17D yellow fever vaccine.

The J gene is TRBJ2-1, the V gene TRBV5-1, with D unresolved. The CDR3 covers 16 residues. Germline V CDR1 and CDR2: SGHRS, YFSETQ. Trimming took 7 bases from V and 10 from J, leaving 27 bases between them. This CDR3 is CASVPNPGPFPQEQFF. The CDR3 bases are TGCGCCAGCGTCCCAAATCCCGGGCCTTTTCCCCAGGAGCAGTTCTTC.

In this sample, this clonotype turned up a few times. The rearrangement joins TRBV5-4 to TRBJ2-5, with D possibly TRBD2 on 5 matching bases. This CDR3 is 15 amino acids long. Germline CDR1 reads SGHNT; CDR2 reads YYREEE (reference sequence). V was cut by 4 bases and J by 5 bases, with 18 bases left in between. The CDR3 reads CASSLREGIRETQYF. In nucleotides, the CDR3 is TGTGCCAGCAGCCTACGCGAGGGTATTCGGGAGACCCAGTACTTC.

This rearrangement joins TRBV13 to TRBJ1-1; 7 positions match TRBD1. There are 16 residues in the CDR3. The ends lost 1 base at V and 0 bases at J; junction bases unmatched: 5. The germline CDR1 and CDR2 sequences are PRHDT and FYEKMQ (reference sequence). The CDR3 region has the DNA TGTGCCAGCAGCTTAGAACAGGGGCGGGTGAACACTGAAGCTTTCTTT. It encodes CASSLEQGRVNTEAFF.

The J gene is TRBJ2-3, the V gene TRBV4-3, with TRBD2 matching 8 bases. J lost 5 bases, V lost 3 bases, and 1 base had no gene match. Germline V gene sequence: CDR1 LGHNA, CDR2 YSLEER. The CDR3 totals 13 residues. In nucleotides, the CDR3 is TGCGCCAGCAGCCACCGGGGGGGAGATACGCAGTATTTT. Its protein product is CASSHRGGDTQYF.

The V call is TRBV9, the J call TRBJ1-6, with no clear D. Trimming stripped 0 bases from V and 6 bases from J, with 10 bases between. This CDR3 region has 15 residues. Germline CDR1 and CDR2: SGDLS and YYNGEE. The CDR3 loop reads CASSVVGNINSPLHF. CDR3 bases: TGTGCCAGCAGCGTAGTAGGAAACATTAATTCACCCCTCCACTTT.

About this clonotype: The junction does not match germline at one end; this may be a read error. This chain connects TRBV20-1 to TRBJ1-2; D is unclear. This CDR3 contains 16 residues. In germline, CDR1 is DFQATT, CDR2 SNEGSKA (reference sequence). The CDR3 region is CCAPIPGLVQNYGYTF. CDR3 sequence (DNA): TGCTGTGCTCCAATCCCAGGACTGGTTCAAAACTATGGCTACACCTTC.

CDR3 amino acids: CASSVAGNTGELFF. In nucleotides, the CDR3 is TGTGCCAGCAGCGTAGCAGGGAACACCGGGGAGCTGTTTTTT. This rearrangement joins TRBV9 to TRBJ2-2; D ambiguous. Trimming removed 0 bases at V and 1 base at J, with 4 bases between. This CDR3 is 14 amino acids long. Germline CDR1 and CDR2: SGDLS and YYNGEE.

This rearrangement joins TRBV5-1 to TRBJ2-5; TRBD1 is a possible D gene (6 bases). V shed 0 bases and J shed 5 bases, with 17 bases lying between them. The length of the CDR3 is 16 residues. Germline V gene sequence: CDR1 SGHRS, CDR2 YFSETQ. The CDR3 DNA follows: TGCGCCAGCAGCTTGGGGGTACCCCAGGGGATTGAGACCCAGTACTTC. This codes for CASSLGVPQGIETQYF.